These 23 T cell receptor beta chains share one sample of origin, sequenced in a study of T-cell memory formation after mild COVID-19. One entry per CDR3 protein, called by TCRdb with MiXCR from the 5' RACE reads. The sample has 500,000 to 550,000 distinct CDR3 sequences; roughly 22% are singletons. Sequences were obtained from PBMCs or a T cell subset sorted from them (not recorded which). These TCRs come from an adult woman who had mild COVID-19 (a few samples of this study predate the infection). Cell type and time point are not known.

This clonotype has ten or more counts. The CDR3 reads CASSLGALAKNIQYF. CDR3 DNA sequence: TGTGCCAGCAGCTTAGGGGCGTTAGCCAAAAACATTCAGTACTTC. The chain uses TRBV7-9 and TRBJ2-4; D not certain. The V gene lost 1 base and the J gene lost 0 bases, with 7 bases spanning the gap. Germline CDR1 reads SEHNR; CDR2 reads FQNEAQ (reference sequence). The CDR3 extends over 15 amino acids.

The V call is TRBV4-3, the J call TRBJ2-1; the D call may be TRBD1 or TRBD2 (5 bases each). This CDR3 is 15 amino acids long. CDR1 and CDR2 (germline): LGHNA, YSLEER. The ends were cut back, 4 bases at V and 6 bases at J, with 16 bases in the middle. The CDR3 DNA sequence: TGCGCCAGCAGCCCGGGGCCAGGGATATTCAATGAGCAGTTCTTC. This encodes CASSPGPGIFNEQFF.

This clonotype was observed a handful of times. This chain connects TRBV30 to TRBJ2-1, with a weak D call TRBD2 (5 bases). CDR1 is GTSNPN and CDR2 is SVGIG in the germline V gene (reference sequence). V lost 4 bases to trimming and J lost 0 bases, with 10 bases between them. This CDR3 spans 14 amino acids. CDR3 sequence: CAWNGESSYNEQFF. The CDR3 DNA follows: TGTGCCTGGAACGGGGAAAGCTCCTACAATGAGCAGTTCTTC.

The gene calls are TRBV20-1 and TRBJ2-2; tentative D call: TRBD2 (5 bases). V lost 5 bases to trimming and J lost 6 bases, with 16 bases between them. CDR3 length: 14 residues. Germline values: CDR1 DFQATT, CDR2 SNEGSKA (reference sequence). CDR3 DNA: TGCAGTGCTGGGATCTCGGGGTGGGCCGGGGAGCTGTTTTTT. Its translation: CSAGISGWAGELFF.

The chain couples TRBV2 to TRBJ2-2; 8 bases match TRBD1. V lost 3 bases, J lost 2 bases, and 5 bases stayed unmatched. This CDR3 contains 16 residues. Germline-derived CDR1 and CDR2 are SNHLY and FYNNEI. The CDR3 is CASSDPDRVNTGELFF. DNA for the CDR3: TGTGCCAGCAGTGACCCGGACAGGGTAAACACCGGGGAGCTGTTTTTT. The complete variable domain, with remaining parts taken from reference TRBV2 and TRBJ2-2, reads EPEVTQTPSHQVTQMGQEVILRCVPISNHLYFYWYRQILGQKVEFLVSFYNNEISEKSEIFDDQFSVERPDGSNFTLKIRSTKLEDSAMYFCASSDPDRVNTGELFFGEGSRLTVL.

J is TRBJ2-5 and V is TRBV13; either TRBD1 or TRBD2 may supply D (5 bases each). Per germline, CDR1 PRHDT and CDR2 FYEKMQ (reference sequence). Trimming took off 7 bases at V and 6 bases at J, with 15 bases between the two ends. CDR3 size: 13 residues. The CDR3 loop is CASTNGTQKTQYF. Written as DNA, the CDR3 is TGTGCCAGCACCAACGGGACGCAAAAGACCCAGTACTTC.

This clonotype was seen at least ten times. The gene calls are TRBV4-1 and TRBJ2-4; D is uncertain. CDR1 and CDR2 from the germline V gene are MGHRA and YSYEKL. This CDR3 region has 17 residues. Between the trimmed V and J ends, which lost 0 bases and 6 bases, there was a span of 18 bases. The chain's CDR3 is CASSQDPLLGPGNIQYF. CDR3 DNA: TGCGCCAGCAGCCAAGATCCACTTCTGGGTCCGGGAAACATTCAGTACTTC.

V and J are TRBV7-9 and TRBJ2-1; 8 bases match TRBD2. The CDR3 totals 17 residues. V trimming: 5 bases; J trimming: 4 bases; junction bases outside the gene matches: 13. Per germline, CDR1 SEHNR and CDR2 FQNEAQ (reference sequence). The CDR3 spells CASSTGGRREAYNEQFF. The CDR3 coding sequence is TGTGCCAGCAGCACCGGAGGGCGGCGGGAGGCATACAATGAGCAGTTCTTC.

The CDR3 sequence is CAWRGLDTDTQYF. CDR3 in DNA: TGTGCCTGGAGAGGGTTGGACACAGATACGCAGTATTTT. The chain is built from TRBV30 and TRBJ2-3; no firm D call. The V gene's germline CDR1 is GTSNPN and CDR2 SVGIG (reference sequence). V lost 3 bases and J lost 2, with 9 bases in between. CDR3 length: 13 residues.

The chain has TRBV20-1 and TRBJ1-1; D is possibly TRBD1 (5 bases). CDR1 is DFQATT, CDR2 SNEGSKA, per germline (reference sequence). V lost 0 bases and J lost 1, with 9 bases in between. CDR3 length equals 14 residues. This CDR3 is CSARERGENTEAFF. Written as DNA, the CDR3 is TGCAGTGCTAGAGAAAGGGGAGAGAACACTGAAGCTTTCTTT.

This clonotype was observed a few times. The chain couples TRBV20-1 to TRBJ2-7; 8 nucleotides align to TRBD2. The V and J ends lost 6 bases and 0 bases, in that order; junction bases with no gene match: 4. Germline lookup yields CDR1 DFQATT and CDR2 SNEGSKA (reference sequence). This CDR3 region has 13 residues. CDR3 coding DNA: TGCAGTGCCCCGGGGGGGGCCTCCTACGAGCAGTACTTC. Its translation: CSAPGGASYEQYF.

This clonotype was counted a few times. The J gene is TRBJ2-7, the V gene TRBV7-2; 7 bases are a match to TRBD1. The germline V gene encodes CDR1 SGHTA and CDR2 FQGNSA. The CDR3 consists of 15 residues. V was pared by 5 bases and J by 3 bases, with 10 bases of the junction left unmatched. CDR3 protein: CASSPDRTGGYEQYF. CDR3 nucleotide sequence: TGTGCCAGCAGCCCGGACAGGACAGGTGGCTACGAGCAGTACTTC. The whole variable domain, filled in from reference TRBV7-2 and TRBJ2-7, reads GAGVSQSPSNKVTEKGKDVELRCDPISGHTALYWYRQSLGQGLEFLIYFQGNSAPDKSGLPSDRFSAERTGGSVSTLTIQRTQQEDSAVYLCASSPDRTGGYEQYFGPGTRLTVT.

This clonotype was seen a few times. The chain employs TRBV7-3 and TRBJ2-3; 7 bases map to TRBD1. Germline V gene lookup returns CDR1 SGHTA and CDR2 FQGTGA. The ends lost 6 bases at V and 9 bases at J; junction bases unmatched: 3. CDR3 length: 11 amino acids. In nucleotides, the CDR3 is TGTGCCAGCAGTACAGGGGTCACGCAGTATTTT. It codes for CASSTGVTQYF. The full variable domain, with the rest looked up from reference TRBV7-3 and TRBJ2-3, is GAGVSQTPSNKVTEKGKYVELRCDPISGHTALYWYRQSLGQGPEFLIYFQGTGAADDSGLPNDRFFAVRPEGSVSTLKIQRTERGDSAVYLCASSTGVTQYFGPGTRLTVL.

This clonotype was seen repeatedly, ten times or more. This sequence joins TRBV20-1 and TRBJ2-1, with TRBD2 matching over 9 bases. V was clipped by 5 bases and J by 2 bases; unmatched bases: 1. Germline V CDR1 and CDR2: DFQATT, SNEGSKA (reference sequence). The CDR3 has 13 residues. The CDR3 DNA sequence: TGCAGTGCTCCTAGCGGGGCCTACAATGAGCAGTTCTTC. This sequence encodes CSAPSGAYNEQFF.

The V and J genes are TRBV12-3 or TRBV12-4 and TRBJ2-3; 9 nucleotides line up with TRBD2. CDR3 length: 14 amino acids. The J segment lost 2 bases and the V segment lost 8 bases, leaving 5 bases of the junction unmatched. The CDR3 nucleotides read TGTGCCAGCTCAAGCGGGGGGACCACAGATACGCAGTATTTT. Amino acids: CASSSGGTTDTQYF.

This clonotype appeared a few times. The rearrangement links TRBV3-1 to TRBJ2-1; unclear D gene. The V gene's germline CDR1 is LGHDT and CDR2 YNNKEL (reference sequence). The V end was cut by 1 base, the J end by 0 bases, with 10 bases between. The CDR3 extends over 16 amino acids. CDR3 amino acids: CASSQASGVSYNEQFF. DNA for the CDR3: TGTGCCAGCAGCCAAGCCTCAGGAGTCTCCTACAATGAGCAGTTCTTC.

The chain links TRBV19 to TRBJ2-2, with D tentatively TRBD2 (5 bases). The CDR3 is 16 amino acids. CDR1 and CDR2 from the germline V gene are LNHDA and SQIVND (reference sequence). V lost 2 bases to trimming and J lost 2 bases, with 12 bases between them. CDR3 amino acids: CASSIWLAINTGELFF. CDR3 bases: TGTGCCAGTAGTATATGGCTAGCTATTAACACCGGGGAGCTGTTTTTT.

There are a few counts of this clonotype. The chain carries TRBV4-2 and TRBJ2-1, with 14 bases that match TRBD2. With 5 bases clipped from V and 8 bases from J, the junction kept 8 bases outside the gene matches. Germline V CDR1 and CDR2: LGHNA, YNFKEQ. This CDR3 comprises 16 residues. CDR3: CASSSGGTSGSDEQFF. The CDR3 coding sequence is TGTGCCAGCAGCTCGGGGGGGACTAGCGGGAGCGATGAGCAGTTCTTC.

This clonotype occurred many times. The chain joins TRBV7-2 to TRBJ2-1, with 9 bases aligning to TRBD2. Trimming took 1 base from V and 0 from J; bases not matched to a gene: 4. The CDR3 totals 17 residues. Germline loops: CDR1 SGHTA, CDR2 FQGNSA. The CDR3 sequence is CASSLEGGRASYNEQFF. In DNA, the CDR3 is TGTGCCAGCAGCTTAGAGGGCGGGAGGGCCTCCTACAATGAGCAGTTCTTC.

This clonotype was counted a few times. The chain joins TRBV24-1 to TRBJ2-5; D is possibly TRBD2 (5 bases). CDR1 KGHDR and CDR2 SFDVKD come from the germline V gene. Trimming cost V 3 bases and J 5 bases, with 15 bases left between them. The CDR3 is 15 amino acids. CDR3 protein: CATSDASTDGETQYF. Written as DNA, the CDR3 is TGTGCCACCAGTGATGCTAGCACCGATGGGGAGACCCAGTACTTC.

The CDR3, as DNA: TGCGCCAGCAGCCACCAAGGAAGGGGCGGAGACTATCAGCCCCAGCATTTT. Amino acids: CASSHQGRGGDYQPQHF. V gene TRBV4-1 combines with J gene TRBJ1-5; a possible D gene is TRBD1 (5 bases). CDR3 length: 17 amino acids. The V gene's germline CDR1 is MGHRA and CDR2 YSYEKL. The germline V and J ends were trimmed by 3 bases and 5 bases, with 20 bases remaining between them.

This clonotype was counted a few times. The chain recombines TRBV5-6 with TRBJ2-3; D is possibly TRBD1 (6 bases). The V end lost 6 bases, the J end lost 0 bases, and 14 bases lay between the germline ends. The CDR3 has 15 amino acids. Germline V CDR1 and CDR2: SGHDT, YYEEEE. This CDR3 is CASNPPTGSTDTQYF. The CDR3 DNA is TGTGCCAGCAACCCCCCGACAGGTAGCACAGATACGCAGTATTTT.

This clonotype has a handful of counts. J is TRBJ2-5 and V is TRBV15; 7 bases map to TRBD1. This CDR3 has 15 residues. The V segment lost 6 bases and the J segment 5 bases; nucleotides outside the gene matches: 12. Per germline, CDR1 LNHNV and CDR2 YYDKDF (reference sequence). The CDR3 nucleotides read TGTGCCACCAGGGAGACAGGGTCAGGTGGGGAGACCCAGTACTTC. It specifies CATRETGSGGETQYF.